This T cell receptor beta chain is from a study of blood T cell repertoires in COVID-19. In the study overall: Some COVID-19 samples were acute and others convalescent; all came from the United States, Italy and Spain.

Per the original methods: The assay estimated nucleated cells by amplifying reference gene primers. This table comes from immunoSEQ multiplex PCR, and its TCRdb copy is limited to in-frame clones, with some not included. V and J calls plus clone size are reproduced from that table; the DNA served to infer D and trimming. The data show some 150,000 clones, roughly 80% seen once. This clone has only a few counts. The CDR3 is made up of 15 amino acids. V gave up 3 bases and J gave up 6 bases; unmatched junction bases: 4. CDR1 and CDR2 from the germline V gene are SEHNR and FQNEAQ (reference sequence). The TCR comes from a human donor in a cohort sampled during active COVID-19. Sample: peripheral blood. The chain joins TRBV7-9 to TRBJ2-2; 10 bases map to TRBD2. The CDR3: CASSLLAGVPGELFF. CDR3 DNA: TGTGCCAGCAGCTTGCTAGCGGGGGTACCCGGGGAGCTGTTTTTT.